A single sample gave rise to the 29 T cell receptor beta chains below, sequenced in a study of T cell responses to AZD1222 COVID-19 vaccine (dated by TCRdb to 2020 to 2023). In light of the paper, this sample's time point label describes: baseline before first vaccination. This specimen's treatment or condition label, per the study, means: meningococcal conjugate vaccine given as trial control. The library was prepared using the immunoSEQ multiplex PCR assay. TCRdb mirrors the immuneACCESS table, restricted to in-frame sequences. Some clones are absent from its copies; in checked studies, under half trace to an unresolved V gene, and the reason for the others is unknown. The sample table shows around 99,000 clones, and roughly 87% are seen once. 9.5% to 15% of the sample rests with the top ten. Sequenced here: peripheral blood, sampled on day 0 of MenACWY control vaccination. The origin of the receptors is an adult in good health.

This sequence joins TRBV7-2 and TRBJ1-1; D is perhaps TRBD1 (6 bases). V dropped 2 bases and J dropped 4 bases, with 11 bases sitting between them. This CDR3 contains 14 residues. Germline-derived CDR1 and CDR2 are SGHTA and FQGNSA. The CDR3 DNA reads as TGTGCCAGCAGCTTAACAGGGTACACCACTGAAGCTTTCTTT. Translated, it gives CASSLTGYTTEAFF.

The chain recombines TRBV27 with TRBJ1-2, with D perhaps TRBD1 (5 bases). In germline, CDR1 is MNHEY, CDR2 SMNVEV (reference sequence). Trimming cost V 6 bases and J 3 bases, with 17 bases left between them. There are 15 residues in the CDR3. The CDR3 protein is CASRRGVFWDYGYTF. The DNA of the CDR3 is TGTGCCAGCAGACGGGGGGTGTTCTGGGACTATGGCTACACCTTC.

As DNA, the CDR3 is TGTGCCAGCAGCACCGGGCGGGAGGGGGTTAGGTCCTACGAGCAGTACTTC. Translated: CASSTGREGVRSYEQYF. This chain connects TRBV11-2 to TRBJ2-7; TRBD2 matches at 9 bases. Germline V gives CDR1 SGHAT, CDR2 FQNNGV. Trimming removed 5 bases from V and 1 base from J; junction bases left unmatched: 12. The CDR3 has 17 amino acids.

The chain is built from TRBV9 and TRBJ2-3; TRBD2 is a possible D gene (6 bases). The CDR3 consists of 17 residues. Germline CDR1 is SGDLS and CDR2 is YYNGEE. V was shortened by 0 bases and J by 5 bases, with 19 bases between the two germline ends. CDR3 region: CASSVGIGILAEDTQYF. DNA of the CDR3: TGTGCCAGCAGCGTAGGGATTGGGATACTAGCCGAAGATACGCAGTATTTT.

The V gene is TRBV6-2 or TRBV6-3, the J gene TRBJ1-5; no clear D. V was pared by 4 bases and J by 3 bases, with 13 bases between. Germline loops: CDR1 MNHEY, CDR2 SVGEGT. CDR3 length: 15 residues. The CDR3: CASSSPPQFNQPQHF. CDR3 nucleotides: TGTGCCAGCAGTTCCCCCCCACAGTTCAATCAGCCCCAGCATTTT.

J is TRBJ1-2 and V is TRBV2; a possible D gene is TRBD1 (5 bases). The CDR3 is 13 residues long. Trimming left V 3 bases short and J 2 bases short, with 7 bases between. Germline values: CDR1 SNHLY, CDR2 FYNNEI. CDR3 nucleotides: TGTGCCAGCAGTGATGGGGCCAACTATGGCTACACCTTC. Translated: CASSDGANYGYTF.

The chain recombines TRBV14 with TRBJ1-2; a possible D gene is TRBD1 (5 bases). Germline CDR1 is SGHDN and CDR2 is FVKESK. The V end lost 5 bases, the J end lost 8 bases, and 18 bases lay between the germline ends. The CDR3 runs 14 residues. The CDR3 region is CASSDSLGPWGYTF. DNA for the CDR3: TGTGCCAGCAGCGACAGTTTGGGGCCTTGGGGCTACACCTTC.

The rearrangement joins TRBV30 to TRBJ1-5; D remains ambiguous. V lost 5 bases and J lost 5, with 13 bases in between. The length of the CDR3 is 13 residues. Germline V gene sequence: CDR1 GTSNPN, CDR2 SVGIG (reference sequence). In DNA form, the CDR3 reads TGTGCCTGGGAAGCTTCGAGGGATCAGCCCCAGCATTTT. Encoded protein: CAWEASRDQPQHF.

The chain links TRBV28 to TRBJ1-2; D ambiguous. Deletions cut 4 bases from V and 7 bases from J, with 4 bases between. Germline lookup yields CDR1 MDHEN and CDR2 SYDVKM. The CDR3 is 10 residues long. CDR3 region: CASSSSGYTF. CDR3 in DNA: TGTGCCAGCAGTTCAAGTGGCTACACCTTC.

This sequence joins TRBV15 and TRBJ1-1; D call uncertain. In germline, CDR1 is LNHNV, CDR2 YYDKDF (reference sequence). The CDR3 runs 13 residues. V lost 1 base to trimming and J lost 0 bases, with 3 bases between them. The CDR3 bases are TGTGCCACCAGCAGAGTAGTGAACACTGAAGCTTTCTTT. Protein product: CATSRVVNTEAFF.

The CDR3 spells CASSVEVGGLPQSTDTQYF. CDR3 DNA sequence: TGTGCCAGCAGCGTAGAGGTCGGGGGACTACCACAAAGCACAGATACGCAGTATTTT. The genes are TRBV9 and TRBJ2-3; the match to TRBD2 covers 7 bases. V shed 0 bases, J shed 0 bases, and the junction held 13 bases outside the gene matches. The length of the CDR3 is 19 residues. Germline loops: CDR1 SGDLS, CDR2 YYNGEE.

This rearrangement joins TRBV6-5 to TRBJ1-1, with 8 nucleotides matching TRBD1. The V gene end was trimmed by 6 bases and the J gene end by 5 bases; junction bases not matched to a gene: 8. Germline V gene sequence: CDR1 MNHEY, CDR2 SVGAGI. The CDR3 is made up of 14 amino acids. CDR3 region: CASSNPTGGTEAFF. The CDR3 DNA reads TGTGCCAGCAGCAACCCAACAGGGGGTACTGAAGCTTTCTTT.

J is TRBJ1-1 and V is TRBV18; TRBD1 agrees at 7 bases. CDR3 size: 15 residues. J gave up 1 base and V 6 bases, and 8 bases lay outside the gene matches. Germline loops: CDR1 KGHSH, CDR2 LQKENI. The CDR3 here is CASSLSRDRNTEAFF. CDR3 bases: TGTGCCAGCTCGCTCAGTAGGGACAGGAACACTGAAGCTTTCTTT.

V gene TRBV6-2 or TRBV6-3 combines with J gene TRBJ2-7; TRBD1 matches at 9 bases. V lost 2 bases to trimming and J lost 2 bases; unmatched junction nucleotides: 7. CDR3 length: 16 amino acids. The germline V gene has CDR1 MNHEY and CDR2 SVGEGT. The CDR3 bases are TGTGCCAGCAGTTACAACCGGGACAGGGCAACCTACGAGCAGTACTTC. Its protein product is CASSYNRDRATYEQYF.

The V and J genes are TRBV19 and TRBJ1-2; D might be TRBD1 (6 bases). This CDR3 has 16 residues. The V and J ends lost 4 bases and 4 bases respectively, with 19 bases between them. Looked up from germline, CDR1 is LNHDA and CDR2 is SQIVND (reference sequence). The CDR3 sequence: CASSTRGRGQFYGYTF. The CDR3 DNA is TGTGCCAGTAGTACCCGTGGTCGCGGACAGTTCTATGGCTACACCTTC.

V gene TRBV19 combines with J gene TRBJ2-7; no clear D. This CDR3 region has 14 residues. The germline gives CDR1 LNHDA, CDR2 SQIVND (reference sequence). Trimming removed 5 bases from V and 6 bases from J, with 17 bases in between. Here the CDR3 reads CASSPMMEWGEQYF. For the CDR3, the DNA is TGTGCCAGTAGTCCGATGATGGAATGGGGCGAGCAGTACTTC.

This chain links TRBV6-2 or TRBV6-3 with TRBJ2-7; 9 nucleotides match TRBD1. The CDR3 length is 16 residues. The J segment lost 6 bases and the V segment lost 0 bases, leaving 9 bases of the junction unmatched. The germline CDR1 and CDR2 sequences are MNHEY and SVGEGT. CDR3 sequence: CASSYSIGDRDREQYF. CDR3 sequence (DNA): TGTGCCAGCAGTTACTCGATAGGGGACAGGGATCGCGAGCAGTACTTC.

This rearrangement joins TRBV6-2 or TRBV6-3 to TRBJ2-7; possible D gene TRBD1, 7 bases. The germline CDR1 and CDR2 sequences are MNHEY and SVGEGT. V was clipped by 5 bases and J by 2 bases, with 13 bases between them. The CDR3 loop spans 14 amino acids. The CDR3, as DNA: TGTGCCAGCAGTCTGACAGGGACTCCCTACGAGCAGTACTTC. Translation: CASSLTGTPYEQYF.

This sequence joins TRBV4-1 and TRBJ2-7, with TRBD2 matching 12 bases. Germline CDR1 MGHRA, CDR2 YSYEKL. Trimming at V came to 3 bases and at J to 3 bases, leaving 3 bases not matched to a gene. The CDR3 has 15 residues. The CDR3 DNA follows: TGCGCCAGCAGCCAGCCGACTAGCGGGGGCTACGAGCAGTACTTC. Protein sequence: CASSQPTSGGYEQYF.

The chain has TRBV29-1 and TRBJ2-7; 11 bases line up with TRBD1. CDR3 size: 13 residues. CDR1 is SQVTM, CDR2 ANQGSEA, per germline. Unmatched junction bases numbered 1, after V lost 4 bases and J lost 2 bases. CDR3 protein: CSVGDRGTYEQYF. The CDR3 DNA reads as TGCAGCGTTGGGGACAGGGGGACCTACGAGCAGTACTTC.

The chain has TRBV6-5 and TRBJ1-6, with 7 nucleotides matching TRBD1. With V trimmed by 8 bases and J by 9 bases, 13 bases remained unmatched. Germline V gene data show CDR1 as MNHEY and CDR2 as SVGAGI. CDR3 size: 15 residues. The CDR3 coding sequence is TGTGCCAGCCTTCAGAACACAGGGGCTAGTTCACCCCTCCACTTT. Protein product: CASLQNTGASSPLHF.

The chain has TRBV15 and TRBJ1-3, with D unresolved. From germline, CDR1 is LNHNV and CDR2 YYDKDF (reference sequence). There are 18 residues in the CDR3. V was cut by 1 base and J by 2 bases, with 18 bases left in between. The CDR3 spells CATSRGFGALNPGNTIYF. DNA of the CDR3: TGTGCCACCAGCAGAGGTTTCGGTGCCCTGAATCCTGGAAACACCATATATTTT. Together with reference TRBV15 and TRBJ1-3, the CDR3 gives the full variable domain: DAMVIQNPRYQVTQFGKPVTLSCSQTLNHNVMYWYQQKSSQAPKLLFHYYDKDFNNEADTPDNFQSRRPNTSFCFLDIRSPGLGDTAMYLCATSRGFGALNPGNTIYFGEGSWLTVV.

CDR3 sequence reads: CASSFGLAGANTGELFF. CDR3 in DNA: TGTGCCAGCAGCTTCGGCTTAGCGGGAGCGAACACCGGGGAGCTGTTTTTT. V and J are TRBV11-3 and TRBJ2-2; 9 bases align to TRBD2. Germline values: CDR1 SGHNT, CDR2 YENEEA. The J segment lost 0 bases and the V segment lost 3 bases, leaving 5 bases of the junction unmatched. The CDR3 covers 17 residues.

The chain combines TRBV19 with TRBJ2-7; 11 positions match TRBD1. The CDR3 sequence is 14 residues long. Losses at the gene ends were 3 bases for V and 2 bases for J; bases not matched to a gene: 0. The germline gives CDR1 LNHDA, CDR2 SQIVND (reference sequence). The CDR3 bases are TGTGCCAGTAGTATGGGACAGGGGGCCTACGAGCAGTACTTC. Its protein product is CASSMGQGAYEQYF.

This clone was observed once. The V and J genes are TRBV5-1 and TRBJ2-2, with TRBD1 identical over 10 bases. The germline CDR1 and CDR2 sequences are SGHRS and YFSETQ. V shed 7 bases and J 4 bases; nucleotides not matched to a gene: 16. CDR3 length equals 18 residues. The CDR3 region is CASRSGTGALPGTGELFF. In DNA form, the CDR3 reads TGCGCCAGCCGATCCGGGACAGGGGCTTTGCCGGGCACCGGGGAGCTGTTTTTT.

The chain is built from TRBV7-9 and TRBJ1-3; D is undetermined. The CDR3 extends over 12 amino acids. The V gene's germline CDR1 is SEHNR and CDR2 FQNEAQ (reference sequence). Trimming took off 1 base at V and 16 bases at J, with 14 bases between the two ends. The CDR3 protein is CASSLEERVSYF. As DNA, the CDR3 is TGTGCCAGCAGCTTAGAGGAGAGGGTGAGCTATTTT.

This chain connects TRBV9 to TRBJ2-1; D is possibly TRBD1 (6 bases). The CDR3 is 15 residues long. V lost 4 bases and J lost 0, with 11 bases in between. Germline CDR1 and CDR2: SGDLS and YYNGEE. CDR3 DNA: TGTGCCAGCAGCCCGTCAGGGGACTCCTACAATGAGCAGTTCTTC. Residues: CASSPSGDSYNEQFF.

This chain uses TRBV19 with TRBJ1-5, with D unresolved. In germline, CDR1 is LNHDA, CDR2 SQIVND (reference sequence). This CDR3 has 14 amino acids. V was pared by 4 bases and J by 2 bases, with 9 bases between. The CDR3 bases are TGTGCCAGTAGTACTCGACATCGCAATCAGCCCCAGCATTTT. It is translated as CASSTRHRNQPQHF.

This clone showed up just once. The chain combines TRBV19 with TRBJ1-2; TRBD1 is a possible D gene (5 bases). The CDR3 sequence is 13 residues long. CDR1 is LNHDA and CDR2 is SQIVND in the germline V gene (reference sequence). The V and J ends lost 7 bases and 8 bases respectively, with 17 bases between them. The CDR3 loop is CASTPAGVGGYTF. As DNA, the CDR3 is TGTGCCAGTACCCCGGCGGGGGTGGGCGGCTACACCTTC.